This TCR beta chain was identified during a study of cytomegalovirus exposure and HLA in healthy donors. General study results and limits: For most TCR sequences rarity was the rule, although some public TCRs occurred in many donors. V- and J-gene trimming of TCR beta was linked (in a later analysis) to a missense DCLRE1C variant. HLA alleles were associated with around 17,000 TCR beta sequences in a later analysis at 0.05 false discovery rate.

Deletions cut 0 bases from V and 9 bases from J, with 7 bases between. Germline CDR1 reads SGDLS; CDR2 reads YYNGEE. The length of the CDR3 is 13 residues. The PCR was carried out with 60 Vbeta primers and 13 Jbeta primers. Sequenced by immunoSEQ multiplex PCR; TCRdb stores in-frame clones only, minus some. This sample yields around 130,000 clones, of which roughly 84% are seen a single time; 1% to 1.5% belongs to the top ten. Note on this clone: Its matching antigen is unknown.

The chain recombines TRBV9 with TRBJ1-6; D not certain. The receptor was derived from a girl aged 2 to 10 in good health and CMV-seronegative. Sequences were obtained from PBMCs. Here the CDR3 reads CASSVGESSPLHF. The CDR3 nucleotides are TGTGCCAGCAGCGTAGGGGAGTCTTCACCCCTCCACTTT.